Listed here are 29 T cell receptor beta chains from one sample, sequenced in a study of blood T cell repertoires in COVID-19. TCRdb's copy holds only in-frame clones and misses some; the assay was immunoSEQ multiplex PCR. The sample includes 250,000 to 350,000 clones, 86% of them seen just once. The sample comprised peripheral blood. The source of these receptors is a young woman with active or convalescent COVID-19.

The chain joins TRBV30 to TRBJ1-5, with unresolved D. Germline V CDR1 and CDR2: GTSNPN, SVGIG (reference sequence). The germline V and J ends were trimmed by 7 bases and 4 bases, with 14 bases remaining between them. The CDR3 contains 13 residues. The CDR3 nucleotides are TGTGCCTCCGCCCGGGGTCCGAATCAGCCCCAGCATTTT. This gives the protein CASARGPNQPQHF.

This chain uses TRBV24-1 with TRBJ2-7; D gene unclear. Germline V CDR1 and CDR2: KGHDR, SFDVKD. The CDR3 runs 14 residues. The V gene lost 5 bases and the J gene lost 0 bases, with 10 bases spanning the gap. The CDR3 protein is CATSAGRPSYEQYF. The CDR3 DNA reads as TGTGCCACCAGTGCTGGCCGTCCCTCCTACGAGCAGTACTTC.

This clone has just one count. The genes are TRBV7-2 and TRBJ1-6, with TRBD1 matching over 7 bases. CDR1 is SGHTA, CDR2 FQGNSA, per germline. The CDR3 runs 14 residues. J lost 7 bases, V lost 4 bases, and 4 bases had no gene match. The CDR3: CASSWDRVNSPLHF. CDR3 nucleotides: TGTGCCAGCAGCTGGGACAGAGTCAATTCACCCCTCCACTTT.

The V and J genes are TRBV5-1 and TRBJ2-1, with a tentative D call TRBD1 (6 bases). This CDR3 spans 13 amino acids. CDR1 and CDR2 (germline): SGHRS, YFSETQ. V shed 2 bases and J shed 4 bases, with 7 bases lying between them. The CDR3 nucleotides read TGCGCCAGCAGCTTAAGGGGGTACAATGAGCAGTTCTTC. Protein: CASSLRGYNEQFF.

The chain has TRBV15 and TRBJ2-1; 12 nucleotides agree with TRBD2. Germline lookup yields CDR1 LNHNV and CDR2 YYDKDF (reference sequence). CDR3 length equals 19 residues. J was trimmed by 4 bases and V by 2 bases; bases with no gene match: 12. The CDR3 here is CATSRFRSSGGVPYNEQFF. The CDR3 DNA follows: TGTGCCACCAGCAGATTCCGATCTAGCGGGGGGGTCCCATACAATGAGCAGTTCTTC.

V is TRBV12-3 or TRBV12-4 and J is TRBJ1-2, with D unclear. V lost 5 bases, J lost 0 bases, and 4 bases lay in between. The CDR3 length is 12 residues. The DNA of the CDR3 is TGTGCCAGCAGTAATACTAACTATGGCTACACCTTC. This translates into CASSNTNYGYTF.

The rearrangement links TRBV7-9 to TRBJ1-6; 9 bases fit TRBD1. Germline trimming cut 5 bases from V and 7 bases from J; bases unmatched to any gene: 9. The V gene's germline CDR1 is SEHNR and CDR2 FQNEAQ (reference sequence). This CDR3 spans 16 amino acids. CDR3 protein: CASSLYDRGENSPLHF. The DNA of the CDR3 is TGTGCCAGCAGCCTCTATGACAGGGGGGAAAATTCACCCCTCCACTTT. Supplemented by reference TRBV7-9 and TRBJ1-6, the full variable domain reads DTGVSQNPRHKITKRGQNVTFRCDPISEHNRLYWYRQTLGQGPEFLTYFQNEAQLEKSRLLSDRFSAERPKGSFSTLEIQRTEQGDSAMYLCASSLYDRGENSPLHFGNGTRLTVT.

The rearrangement uses TRBV4-1 and TRBJ2-3, with D perhaps TRBD1 (6 bases). This CDR3 has 13 residues. Germline V gene sequence: CDR1 MGHRA, CDR2 YSYEKL. V was pared by 3 bases and J by 11 bases, with 15 bases between. DNA for the CDR3: TGCGCCAGCAGCCAGACCCAGGGGTTGAGGCAGTATTTT. Translation gives CASSQTQGLRQYF.

This rearrangement joins TRBV19 to TRBJ1-1; D not certain. Germline loops: CDR1 LNHDA, CDR2 SQIVND (reference sequence). This CDR3 is built from 15 residues. The V end was cut by 4 bases, the J end by 4 bases, with 16 bases between. CDR3 loop: CASSNPGGRGTEAFF. In DNA, the CDR3 is TGTGCCAGTAGTAACCCCGGAGGCAGAGGCACTGAAGCTTTCTTT.

This chain joins TRBV5-1 and TRBJ1-3, with D maybe TRBD1 (5 bases). The CDR3 extends over 14 amino acids. CDR1 SGHRS and CDR2 YFSETQ come from the germline V gene. V lost 5 bases to trimming and J lost 2 bases, with 11 bases between them. The CDR3 DNA follows: TGCGCCAGCAGATTTCCAGGGACTGGAAACACCATATATTTT. Protein sequence: CASRFPGTGNTIYF.

The CDR3 DNA sequence: TGTGCCAGCAGCCCACGGACTAGCGGGGAGATCCAAGAGACCCAGTACTTC. Its translation: CASSPRTSGEIQETQYF. This chain joins TRBV11-2 and TRBJ2-5; the match to TRBD2 covers 12 bases. The V and J ends lost 5 bases and 1 base, in that order; junction bases with no gene match: 8. This CDR3 spans 17 amino acids. Germline V gene data show CDR1 as SGHAT and CDR2 as FQNNGV.

CDR3 sequence: CASSLARRLGEETQYF. The DNA for the CDR3 is TGCGCCAGCAGCTTGGCCCGGCGTTTGGGAGAAGAGACCCAGTACTTC. The rearrangement uses TRBV5-1 and TRBJ2-5; D perhaps matches TRBD2 (5 bases). The germline gives CDR1 SGHRS, CDR2 YFSETQ. This CDR3 has 16 residues. The V end lost 0 bases, the J end lost 3 bases, and 15 bases lay between the germline ends.

The chain couples TRBV30 to TRBJ2-7; 12 nucleotides agree with TRBD1. This CDR3 region has 21 residues. CDR1 is GTSNPN, CDR2 SVGIG, per germline (reference sequence). V trimming: 2 bases; J trimming: 1 base; junction bases outside the gene matches: 21. CDR3 protein: CAWSPPLPLGTGGAVSYEQYF. The CDR3 DNA follows: TGTGCCTGGAGTCCACCCCTTCCACTTGGGACAGGGGGCGCTGTGTCCTACGAGCAGTACTTC.

The genes are TRBV9 and TRBJ2-1; D is perhaps TRBD2 (5 bases). V lost 4 bases to trimming and J lost 2 bases, with 13 bases between them. The CDR3 is 15 amino acids. Germline assignment: CDR1 SGDLS and CDR2 YYNGEE. CDR3 nucleotide sequence: TGTGCCAGCAGCCTCATCGGGGAGCCCTACAATGAGCAGTTCTTC. Protein product: CASSLIGEPYNEQFF.

A few counts support this clone. The gene calls are TRBV19 and TRBJ2-3, with 9 bases lining up with TRBD1. The CDR3 loop spans 14 amino acids. Germline CDR1 reads LNHDA; CDR2 reads SQIVND (reference sequence). Trimming took 6 bases from V and 3 from J; bases not matched to a gene: 4. The CDR3 is CASRLTGGTDTQYF. CDR3 nucleotide sequence: TGTGCCAGTAGGTTGACAGGGGGAACAGATACGCAGTATTTT.

This chain links TRBV7-2 with TRBJ2-3; 9 nucleotides agree with TRBD2. Germline trimming cut 3 bases from V and 2 bases from J; bases unmatched to any gene: 3. The CDR3 is 15 amino acids. Germline V gene data show CDR1 as SGHTA and CDR2 as FQGNSA. The CDR3 spells CASSFLAGATDTQYF. The CDR3 bases are TGTGCCAGCAGCTTCTTAGCGGGGGCCACAGATACGCAGTATTTT.

The chain has TRBV24-1 and TRBJ1-2; 8 bases agree with TRBD1. Germline V gene data show CDR1 as KGHDR and CDR2 as SFDVKD. The junction had 7 bases not matched to a gene; V was cut back by 4 bases and J by 4 bases. This CDR3 has 15 residues. The chain's CDR3 is CATSDPKDRVYGYTF. CDR3 nucleotides: TGTGCCACCAGTGACCCAAAGGACAGGGTCTATGGCTACACCTTC.

The gene calls are TRBV15 and TRBJ1-6; 7 positions agree with TRBD1. This CDR3 has 15 residues. V dropped 1 base and J dropped 7; count of bases not matched to a gene: 4. CDR1 is LNHNV, CDR2 YYDKDF, per germline (reference sequence). In DNA form, the CDR3 reads TGTGCCACCAGCAGAGGGGGACAGAGAAATTCACCCCTCCACTTT. This translates into CATSRGGQRNSPLHF. Using reference TRBV15 and TRBJ1-6 for the parts outside the CDR3, the full variable domain is DAMVIQNPRYQVTQFGKPVTLSCSQTLNHNVMYWYQQKSSQAPKLLFHYYDKDFNNEADTPDNFQSRRPNTSFCFLDIRSPGLGDTAMYLCATSRGGQRNSPLHFGNGTRLTVT.

This chain joins TRBV6-6 and TRBJ2-1, with 9 bases fitting TRBD2. V lost 5 bases and J lost 0; bases outside the gene matches: 17. CDR1 is MNHNY, CDR2 SVGAGI, per germline (reference sequence). The CDR3 has 20 amino acids. The CDR3 nucleotides read TGTGCCAGCAGTCCCCGGGGTAGCGGGAGTACTAGACCCTCCTACAATGAGCAGTTCTTC. Translated, it gives CASSPRGSGSTRPSYNEQFF.

The J gene is TRBJ2-2, the V gene TRBV6-1; no firm D call. Germline lookup yields CDR1 MNHNS and CDR2 SASEGT. This CDR3 has 16 residues. Trimming stripped 3 bases from V and 4 bases from J, with 15 bases between. The CDR3 protein is CASSEMVRPGTGELFF. CDR3 nucleotide sequence: TGTGCCAGCAGTGAGATGGTCCGCCCGGGCACCGGGGAGCTGTTTTTT.

With respect to this clone: Relative to the germline gene, one junction end is altered; a read error may explain this. The chain has TRBV7-7 and TRBJ1-1, with D possibly matching TRBD1 (5 bases). The germline gives CDR1 SSHAT, CDR2 FNYEAQ (reference sequence). The CDR3 loop spans 21 amino acids. CDR3 amino acids: CASSQRGTEAPQCLMNTEAFF. The CDR3 region has the DNA TGTGCTAGCAGCCAACGGGGGACGGAGGCCCCGCAGTGCCTAATGAACACTGAAGCTTTCTTT.

The chain combines TRBV9 with TRBJ1-6, with unresolved D. V lost 0 bases and J lost 0, with 7 bases in between. The germline V gene encodes CDR1 SGDLS and CDR2 YYNGEE. The CDR3 contains 16 residues. For the CDR3, the DNA is TGTGCCAGCAGCGTAGGAGACAACTCCTATAATTCACCCCTCCACTTT. Translating it yields CASSVGDNSYNSPLHF.

This chain uses TRBV27 with TRBJ1-1; D possibly corresponds to TRBD1 (6 bases). V shed 2 bases and J shed 7 bases, with 14 bases lying between them. Looked up from germline, CDR1 is MNHEY and CDR2 is SMNVEV (reference sequence). The CDR3 totals 14 residues. The CDR3, as DNA: TGTGCCAGCAGTTTAAACCCCAGGGGATTTGAAGCTTTCTTT. This encodes CASSLNPRGFEAFF.

The rearrangement links TRBV29-1 to TRBJ2-7; TRBD1 is a possible D gene (5 bases). Germline V gene data show CDR1 as SQVTM and CDR2 as ANQGSEA. This CDR3 comprises 13 residues. Between the trimmed V and J ends, which lost 4 bases and 0 bases, there was a span of 10 bases. The chain's CDR3 is CSVARALSYEQYF. DNA of the CDR3: TGCAGCGTTGCCAGGGCCCTCTCCTACGAGCAGTACTTC.

This clone was detected once. This CDR3 reads CAWSVRTGISGNTIYF. CDR3 DNA: TGTGCCTGGAGTGTGCGGACAGGAATTTCTGGAAACACCATATATTTT. The chain couples TRBV30 to TRBJ1-3; 7 bases match TRBD1. Unmatched junction bases numbered 6, after V lost 0 bases and J lost 1 base. The CDR3 extends over 16 amino acids. Germline V gene data show CDR1 as GTSNPN and CDR2 as SVGIG (reference sequence).

The chain joins TRBV5-5 to TRBJ2-5; 15 bases line up with TRBD2. CDR3 size: 17 residues. The V and J ends lost 4 bases and 2 bases, in that order; junction bases with no gene match: 6. Germline V CDR1 and CDR2: SGHKS, YYEKEE (reference sequence). CDR3 nucleotide sequence: TGTGCCAGCAGCCCGGGACTAGCGGGGGGACTGCAAGAGACCCAGTACTTC. Its translation is CASSPGLAGGLQETQYF.

The chain recombines TRBV30 with TRBJ2-2, with TRBD2 matching over 8 bases. V trimming: 2 bases; J trimming: 6 bases; junction bases outside the gene matches: 11. The CDR3 spans 16 residues. Germline CDR1 is GTSNPN and CDR2 is SVGIG (reference sequence). This CDR3 reads CAWSRLAGWGSGELFF. CDR3 sequence (DNA): TGTGCCTGGAGTCGATTAGCGGGGTGGGGGTCCGGGGAGCTGTTTTTT. Together with reference TRBV30 and TRBJ2-2, the CDR3 gives the full variable domain: SQTIHQWPATLVQPVGSPLSLECTVEGTSNPNLYWYRQAAGRGLQLLFYSVGIGQISSEVPQNLSASRPQDRQFILSSKKLLLSDSGFYLCAWSRLAGWGSGELFFGEGSRLTVL.

This sequence joins TRBV19 and TRBJ1-2, with D uncertain. The CDR3 is 12 amino acids. The V end lost 7 bases, the J end lost 6 bases, and 12 bases lay between the germline ends. The germline V gene has CDR1 LNHDA and CDR2 SQIVND (reference sequence). The CDR3 loop reads CASTRTGNGYTF. The CDR3 nucleotides are TGTGCCAGTACACGCACGGGGAATGGCTACACCTTC.

V is TRBV7-2 and J is TRBJ2-7; 13 bases agree with TRBD2. Trimming removed 4 bases from V and 0 bases from J; junction bases left unmatched: 0. The CDR3 spans 15 residues. Germline CDR1 SGHTA, CDR2 FQGNSA. The DNA for the CDR3 is TGTGCCAGCAGCTGGACTAGCGGGGGCTCCTACGAGCAGTACTTC. Translating gives CASSWTSGGSYEQYF.